This T cell receptor (beta chain) was obtained from a study of cytomegalovirus exposure and HLA in healthy donors. It was with 60 Vbeta and 13 Jbeta primers that the PCR ran. The protocol was immunoSEQ multiplex PCR, while the TCRdb copy is restricted to in-frame clones and leaves out a portion. The sample table includes 75,000 to 90,000 clones. As to this clone: As yet, its antigen is unknown.

The donors, nominally healthy at sampling, likely had unrecorded immune exposures. V gave up 1 base and J gave up 5 bases, with 9 bases separating them. The germline CDR1 and CDR2 sequences are SGHAT and FQNNGV. The CDR3 is 14 amino acids. General study points: The authors judged a highly shared variant cluster likely a sequencing artifact.

The clonotype was recovered from a woman aged 55-69 years in good health and CMV-seronegative. The V call is TRBV11-2, the J call TRBJ1-5; D perhaps matches TRBD1 (5 bases). Sequencing was done on a sample of PBMCs. The CDR3 region has the DNA TGTGCCAGCAGCTTAGCGGGGGGGTATCAGCCCCAGCATTTT. Amino acids: CASSLAGGYQPQHF.